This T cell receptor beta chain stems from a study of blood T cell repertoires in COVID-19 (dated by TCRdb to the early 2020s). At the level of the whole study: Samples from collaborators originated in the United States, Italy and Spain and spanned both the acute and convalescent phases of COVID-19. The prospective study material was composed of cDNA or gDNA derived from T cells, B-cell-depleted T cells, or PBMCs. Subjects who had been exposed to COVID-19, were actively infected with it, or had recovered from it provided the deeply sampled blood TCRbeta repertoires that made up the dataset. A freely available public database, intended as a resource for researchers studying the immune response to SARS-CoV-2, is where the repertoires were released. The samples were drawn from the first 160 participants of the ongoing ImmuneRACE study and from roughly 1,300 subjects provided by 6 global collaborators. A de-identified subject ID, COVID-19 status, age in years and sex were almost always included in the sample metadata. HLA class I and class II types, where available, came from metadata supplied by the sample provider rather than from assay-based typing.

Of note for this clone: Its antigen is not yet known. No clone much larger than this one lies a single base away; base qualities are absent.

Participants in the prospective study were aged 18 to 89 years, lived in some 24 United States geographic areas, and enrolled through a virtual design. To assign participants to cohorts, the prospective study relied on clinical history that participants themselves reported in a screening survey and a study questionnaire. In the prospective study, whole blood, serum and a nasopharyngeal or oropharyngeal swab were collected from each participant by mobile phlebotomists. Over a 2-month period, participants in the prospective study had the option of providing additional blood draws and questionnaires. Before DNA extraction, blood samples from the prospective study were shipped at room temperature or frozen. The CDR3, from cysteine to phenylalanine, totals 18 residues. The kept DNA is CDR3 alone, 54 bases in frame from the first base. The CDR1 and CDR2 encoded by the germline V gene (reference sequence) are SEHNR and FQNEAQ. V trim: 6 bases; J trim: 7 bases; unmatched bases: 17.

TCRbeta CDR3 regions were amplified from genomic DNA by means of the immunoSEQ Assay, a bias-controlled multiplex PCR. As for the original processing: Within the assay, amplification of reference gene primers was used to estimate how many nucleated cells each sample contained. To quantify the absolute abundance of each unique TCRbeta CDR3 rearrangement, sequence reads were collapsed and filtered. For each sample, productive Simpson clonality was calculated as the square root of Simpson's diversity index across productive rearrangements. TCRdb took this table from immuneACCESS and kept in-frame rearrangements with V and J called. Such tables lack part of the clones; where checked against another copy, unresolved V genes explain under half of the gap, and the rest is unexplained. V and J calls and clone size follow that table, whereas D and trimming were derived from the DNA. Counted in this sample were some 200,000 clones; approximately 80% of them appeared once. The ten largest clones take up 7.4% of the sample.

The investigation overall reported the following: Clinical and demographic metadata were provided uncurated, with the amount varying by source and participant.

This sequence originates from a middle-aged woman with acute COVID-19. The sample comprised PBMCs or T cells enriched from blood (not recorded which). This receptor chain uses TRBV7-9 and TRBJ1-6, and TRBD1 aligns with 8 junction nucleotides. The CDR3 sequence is CASRWGTGTGPRNSPLHF. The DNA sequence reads TGTGCCAGCAGATGGGGGACAGGAACGGGGCCGCGCAATTCACCCCTCCACTTT.